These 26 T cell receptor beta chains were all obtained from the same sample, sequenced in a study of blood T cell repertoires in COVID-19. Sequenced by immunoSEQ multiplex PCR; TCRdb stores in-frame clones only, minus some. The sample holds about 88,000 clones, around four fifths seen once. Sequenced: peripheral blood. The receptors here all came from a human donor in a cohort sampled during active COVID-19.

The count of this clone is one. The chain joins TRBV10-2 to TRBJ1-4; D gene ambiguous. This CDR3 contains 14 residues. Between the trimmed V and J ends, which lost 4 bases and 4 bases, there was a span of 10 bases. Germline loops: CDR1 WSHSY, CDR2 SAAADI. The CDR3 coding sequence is TGCGCCAGCAGTGGCGGAGCTTTTAATGAAAAACTGTTTTTT. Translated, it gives CASSGGAFNEKLFF.

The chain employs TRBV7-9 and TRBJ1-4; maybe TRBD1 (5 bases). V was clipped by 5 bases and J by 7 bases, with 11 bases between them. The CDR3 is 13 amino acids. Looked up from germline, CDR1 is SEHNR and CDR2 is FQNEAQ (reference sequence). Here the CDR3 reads CASSPQGSEKLFF. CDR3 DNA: TGTGCCAGCAGCCCCCAGGGTTCTGAAAAACTGTTTTTT. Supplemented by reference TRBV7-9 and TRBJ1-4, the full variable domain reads DTGVSQNPRHKITKRGQNVTFRCDPISEHNRLYWYRQTLGQGPEFLTYFQNEAQLEKSRLLSDRFSAERPKGSFSTLEIQRTEQGDSAMYLCASSPQGSEKLFFGSGTQLSVL.

The CDR3 region is CASSPVQGLGEQYF. The DNA for the CDR3 is TGCGCCAGCAGCCCCGTCCAGGGGCTCGGCGAGCAGTACTTC. The V call is TRBV4-3, the J call TRBJ2-7; perhaps TRBD1 as D (6 bases). The ends were cut back, 4 bases at V and 6 bases at J, with 16 bases in the middle. Germline V gene data show CDR1 as LGHNA and CDR2 as YSLEER. This CDR3 contains 14 residues.

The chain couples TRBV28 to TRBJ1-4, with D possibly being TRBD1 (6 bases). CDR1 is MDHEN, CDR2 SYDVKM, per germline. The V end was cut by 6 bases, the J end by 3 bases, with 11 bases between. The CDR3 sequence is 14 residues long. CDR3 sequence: CASSTGPPNEKLFF. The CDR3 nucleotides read TGTGCCAGCAGCACAGGGCCTCCTAATGAAAAACTGTTTTTT.

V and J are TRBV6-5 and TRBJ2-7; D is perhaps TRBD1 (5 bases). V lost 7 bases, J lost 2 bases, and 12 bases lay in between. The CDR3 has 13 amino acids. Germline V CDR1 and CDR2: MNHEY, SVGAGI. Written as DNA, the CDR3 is TGTGCCAGCACCCCCCCAGGGACCTACGAGCAGTACTTC. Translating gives CASTPPGTYEQYF.

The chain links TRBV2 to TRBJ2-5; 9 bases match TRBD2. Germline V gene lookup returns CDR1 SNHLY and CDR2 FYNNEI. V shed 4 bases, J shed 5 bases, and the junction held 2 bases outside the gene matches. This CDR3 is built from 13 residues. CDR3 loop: CASSASGIETQYF. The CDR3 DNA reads TGTGCCAGCAGTGCTAGCGGGATCGAGACCCAGTACTTC.

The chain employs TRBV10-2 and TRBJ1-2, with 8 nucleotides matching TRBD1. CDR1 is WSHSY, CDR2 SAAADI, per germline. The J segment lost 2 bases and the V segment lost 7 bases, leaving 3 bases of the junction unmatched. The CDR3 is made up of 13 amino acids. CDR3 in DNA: TGCGCCAGCAAAGGACAGGGAAACTATGGCTACACCTTC. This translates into CASKGQGNYGYTF.

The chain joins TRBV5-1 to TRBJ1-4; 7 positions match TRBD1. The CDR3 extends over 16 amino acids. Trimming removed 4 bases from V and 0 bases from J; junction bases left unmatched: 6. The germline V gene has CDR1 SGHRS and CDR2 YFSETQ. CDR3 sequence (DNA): TGCGCCAGCAGCAATACAGGGGAATCAACTAATGAAAAACTGTTTTTT. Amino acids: CASSNTGESTNEKLFF. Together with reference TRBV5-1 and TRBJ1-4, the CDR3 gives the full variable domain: KAGVTQTPRYLIKTRGQQVTLSCSPISGHRSVSWYQQTPGQGLQFLFEYFSETQRNKGNFPGRFSGRQFSNSRSEMNVSTLELGDSALYLCASSNTGESTNEKLFFGSGTQLSVL.

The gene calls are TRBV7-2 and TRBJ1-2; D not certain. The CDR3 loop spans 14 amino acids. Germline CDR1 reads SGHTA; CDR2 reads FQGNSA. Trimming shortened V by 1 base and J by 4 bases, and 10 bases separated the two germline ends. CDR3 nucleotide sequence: TGTGCCAGCAGCTTAGTTCGGGAGCGCTATGGCTACACCTTC. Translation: CASSLVRERYGYTF.

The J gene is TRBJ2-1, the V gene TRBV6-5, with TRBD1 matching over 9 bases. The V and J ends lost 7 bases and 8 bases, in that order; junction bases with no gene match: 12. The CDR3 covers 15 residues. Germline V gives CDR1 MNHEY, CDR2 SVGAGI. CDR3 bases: TGTGCCAGCATTACCGGGACAGGGAGTTACGATGAGCAGTTCTTC. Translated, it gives CASITGTGSYDEQFF.

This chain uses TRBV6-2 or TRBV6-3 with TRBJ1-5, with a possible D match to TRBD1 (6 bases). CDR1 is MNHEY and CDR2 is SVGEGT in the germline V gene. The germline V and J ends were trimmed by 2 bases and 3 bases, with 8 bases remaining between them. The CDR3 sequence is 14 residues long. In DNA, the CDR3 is TGTGCCAGCAGTTACGGACAGAACAATCAGCCCCAGCATTTT. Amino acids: CASSYGQNNQPQHF.

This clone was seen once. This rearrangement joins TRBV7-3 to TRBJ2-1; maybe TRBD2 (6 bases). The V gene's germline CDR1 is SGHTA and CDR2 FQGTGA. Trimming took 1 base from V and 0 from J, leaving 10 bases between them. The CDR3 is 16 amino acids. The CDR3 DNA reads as TGTGCCAGCAGCTTAATCGGGACTTACTCCTACAATGAGCAGTTCTTC. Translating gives CASSLIGTYSYNEQFF.

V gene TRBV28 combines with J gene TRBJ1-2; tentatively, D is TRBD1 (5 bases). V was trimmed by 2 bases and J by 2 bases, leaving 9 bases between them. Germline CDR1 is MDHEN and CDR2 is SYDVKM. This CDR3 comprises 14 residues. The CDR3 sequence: CASSLGGNNYGYTF. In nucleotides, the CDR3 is TGTGCCAGCAGTTTAGGGGGGAACAACTATGGCTACACCTTC.

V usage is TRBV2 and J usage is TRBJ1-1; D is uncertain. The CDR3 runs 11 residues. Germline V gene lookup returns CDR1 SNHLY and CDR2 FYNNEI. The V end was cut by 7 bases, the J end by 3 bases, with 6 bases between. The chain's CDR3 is CASTRDTEAFF. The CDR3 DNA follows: TGTGCCAGCACCCGGGACACTGAAGCTTTCTTT.

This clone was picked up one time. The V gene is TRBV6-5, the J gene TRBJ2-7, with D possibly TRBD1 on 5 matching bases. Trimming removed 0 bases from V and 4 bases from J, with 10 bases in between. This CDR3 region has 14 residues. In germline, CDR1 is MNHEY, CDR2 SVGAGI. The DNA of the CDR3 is TGTGCCAGCAGTTACTCGTCAGGGCGGTACGAGCAGTACTTC. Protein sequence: CASSYSSGRYEQYF.

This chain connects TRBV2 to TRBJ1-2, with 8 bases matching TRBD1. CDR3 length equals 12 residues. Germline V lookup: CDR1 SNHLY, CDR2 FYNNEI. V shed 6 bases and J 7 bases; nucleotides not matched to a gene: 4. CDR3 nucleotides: TGTGCCAGCAGGGACAGGGATTTTGGCTACACCTTC. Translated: CASRDRDFGYTF.

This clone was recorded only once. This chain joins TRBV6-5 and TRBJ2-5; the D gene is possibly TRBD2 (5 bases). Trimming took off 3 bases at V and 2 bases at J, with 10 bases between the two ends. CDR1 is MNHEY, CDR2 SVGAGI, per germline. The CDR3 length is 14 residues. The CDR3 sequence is CASSYEGQQETQYF. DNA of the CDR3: TGTGCCAGCAGTTATGAGGGTCAGCAAGAGACCCAGTACTTC.

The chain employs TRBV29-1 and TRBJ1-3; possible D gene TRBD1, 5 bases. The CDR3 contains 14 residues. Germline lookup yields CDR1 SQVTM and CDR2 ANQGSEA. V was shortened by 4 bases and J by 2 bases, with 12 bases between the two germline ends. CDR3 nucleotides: TGCAGCGTTGTTCCAGGGCCCCCTGGAAACACCATATATTTT. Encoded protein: CSVVPGPPGNTIYF. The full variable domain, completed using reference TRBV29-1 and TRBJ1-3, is SAVISQKPSRDICQRGTSLTIQCQVDSQVTMMFWYRQQPGQSLTLIATANQGSEATYESGFVIDKFPISRPNLTFSTLTVSNMSPEDSSIYLCSVVPGPPGNTIYFGEGSWLTVV.

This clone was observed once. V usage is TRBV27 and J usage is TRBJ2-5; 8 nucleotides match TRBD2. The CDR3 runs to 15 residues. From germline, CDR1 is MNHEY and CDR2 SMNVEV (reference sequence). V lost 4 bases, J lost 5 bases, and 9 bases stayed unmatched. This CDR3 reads CASSWGGGYSETQYF. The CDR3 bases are TGTGCCAGCAGTTGGGGCGGGGGGTATTCGGAGACCCAGTACTTC.

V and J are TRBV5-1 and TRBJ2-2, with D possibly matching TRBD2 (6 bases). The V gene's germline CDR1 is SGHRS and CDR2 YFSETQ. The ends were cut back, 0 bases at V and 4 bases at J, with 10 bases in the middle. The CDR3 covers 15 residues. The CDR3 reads CASSLGSGATGELFF. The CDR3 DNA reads TGCGCCAGCAGCTTGGGTTCGGGAGCCACCGGGGAGCTGTTTTTT. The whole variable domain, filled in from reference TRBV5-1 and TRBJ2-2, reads KAGVTQTPRYLIKTRGQQVTLSCSPISGHRSVSWYQQTPGQGLQFLFEYFSETQRNKGNFPGRFSGRQFSNSRSEMNVSTLELGDSALYLCASSLGSGATGELFFGEGSRLTVL.

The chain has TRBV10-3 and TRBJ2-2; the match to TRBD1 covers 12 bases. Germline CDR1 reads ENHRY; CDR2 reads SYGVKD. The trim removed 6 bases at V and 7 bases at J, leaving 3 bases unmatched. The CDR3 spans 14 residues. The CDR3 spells CAIRGQGADGELFF. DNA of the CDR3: TGTGCCATCAGGGGACAGGGGGCCGACGGGGAGCTGTTTTTT.

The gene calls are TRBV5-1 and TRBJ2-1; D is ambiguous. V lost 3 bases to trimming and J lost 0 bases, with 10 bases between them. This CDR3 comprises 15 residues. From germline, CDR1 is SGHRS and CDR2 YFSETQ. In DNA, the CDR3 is TGCGCCAGCAGCTACACCATAAGCTCCTACAATGAGCAGTTCTTC. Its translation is CASSYTISSYNEQFF.

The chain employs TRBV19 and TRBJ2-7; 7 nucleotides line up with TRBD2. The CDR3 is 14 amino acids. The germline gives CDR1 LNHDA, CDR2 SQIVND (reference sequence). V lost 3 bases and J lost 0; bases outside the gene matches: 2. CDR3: CASSIGGSSYEQYF. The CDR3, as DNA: TGTGCCAGTAGTATCGGCGGGAGCTCCTACGAGCAGTACTTC.

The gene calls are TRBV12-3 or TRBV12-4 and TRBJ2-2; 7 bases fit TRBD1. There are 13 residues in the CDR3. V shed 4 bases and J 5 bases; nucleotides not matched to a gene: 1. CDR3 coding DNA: TGTGCCAGCAGTTCACAGGGGACCGGGGAGCTGTTTTTT. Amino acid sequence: CASSSQGTGELFF.

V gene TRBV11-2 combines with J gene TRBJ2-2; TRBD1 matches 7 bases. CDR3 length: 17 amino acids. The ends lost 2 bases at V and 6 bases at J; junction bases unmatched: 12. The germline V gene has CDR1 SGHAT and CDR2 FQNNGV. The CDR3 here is CASSLLWTGGDAGELFF. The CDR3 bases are TGTGCCAGCAGCTTATTGTGGACAGGCGGAGACGCCGGGGAGCTGTTTTTT.

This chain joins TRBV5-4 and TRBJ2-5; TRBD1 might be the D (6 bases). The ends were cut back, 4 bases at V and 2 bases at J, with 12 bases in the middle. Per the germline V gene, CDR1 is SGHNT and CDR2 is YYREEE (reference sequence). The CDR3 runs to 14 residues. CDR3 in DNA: TGTGCCAGCAGCCTTGGGACAAATCAAGAGACCCAGTACTTC. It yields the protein CASSLGTNQETQYF. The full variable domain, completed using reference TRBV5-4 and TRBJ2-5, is ETGVTQSPTHLIKTRGQQVTLRCSSQSGHNTVSWYQQALGQGPQFIFQYYREEENGRGNFPPRFSGLQFPNYSSELNVNALELDDSALYLCASSLGTNQETQYFGPGTRLLVL.